Listed below are T cell receptor beta chains from one sample, sequenced in a study of T cell responses to AZD1222 COVID-19 vaccine. The method was immunoSEQ multiplex PCR; TCRdb's version includes in-frame clones alone and lacks a portion of them. The sample has about 110,000 clones, 75% to 90% seen once. The specimen was peripheral blood, collected 28 days after the second AZD1222 dose. These TCRs come from an adult who received the AZD1222 COVID-19 vaccine. Both conserved end residues are part of each CDR3.

>TRBV9
CASSATGNTEAFF
>TRBV3-1/TRBV3-2
CASSQGRAEAFF
>TRBV11-3
CASSSGVGAAPRSDTQYF
>TRBV7-3
CASSSGTWSTEAFF
>TRBV6-1
CASSESLTITVGNTIYF
>TRBV19
CASQQGSSGQPQHF
>TRBV7-6
CASSLAPLAGVGEQYF
>TRBV6-5
CASRPSGDGYTF
>TRBV7-3
CASSLGLEYNEQFF
>TRBV28
CASSYRGSSNQPQHF
>TRBV18
CASPTERQILNQPQHF
>TRBV28
CASSVNNQPQHF
>TRBV7-9
CASSSSRLPDTQYF
>TRBV7-2
CASSLEPYNEQFF
>TRBV7-9
CASSPRWGQSSGNTIYF
>TRBV9
CASSLRAVASSYNEQFF
>TRBV24-1
CATSPAGGNYGYTF
>TRBV27
CASSQAGTTEAFF
>TRBV5-1
CASSSQGSGEKLFF
>TRBV10-3
CAISDVAGATDTQYF
>TRBV19
CASSIGRLAGGSSSYNEQFF
>TRBV9
CASSVRLAENTGELFF
>TRBV7-3
CASSLKTSGRSDEQFF
>TRBV10-3
CAISPQGANEKLFF
>TRBV5-1
CASSEAGTSYNEQFF
>TRBV4-1
CASSHVGTDYYGYTF
>TRBV18
CASSPPAGGTGETQYF
>TRBV11-2
CASSSPSRGHGQKAFF
>TRBV30
CAWSPGLAINEQFF
>TRBV10-3
CASRGGSGPYEQYF
>TRBV5-6
CASSLIGGVGNIQYF
>TRBV20-1
CSARGSQPQHF
>TRBV5-1
CASSLGRPSGSLDIQYF
>TRBV7-2
CASSLAGGHGNQPQHF
>TRBV19
CASRPQGQSNQPQHF
>TRBV9
CASSARVVPGEQFF
>TRBV25-1
CASSDGPGGYPEQYF
>TRBV10-3
CAISDGAYGGSYEQYF
>TRBV19
CASSIPGVANEQFF
>TRBV12-3/TRBV12-4
CASSPSGANVLTF
>TRBV11-2
CASSLGRGNTEAFF
>TRBV7-2
CASSLDPTASYEQYF
>TRBV19
CATVQRKMVYEQYF
>TRBV7-9
CASSRDGGFETQYF
>TRBV27
CASSPWDSLTEAFF
>TRBV13
CASSLVQGRVAFF
>TRBV27
CASRFGEGASEAFF
>TRBV5-1
CASSLLQGNYNEQFF
>TRBV6-5
CASSTFTGELFF
>TRBV11-2
CASSFVLAYNEQFF
>TRBV10-3
CAISDAGAYAKNIQYF
>TRBV5-4
CASSFGTSGYNEQFF
>TRBV11-2
CASSFGTGAYEQYF
>TRBV19
CASRDRGLNTEAFF
>TRBV19
CASRSTGLNTEAFF
>TRBV14
CASSQAVYEQYF
>TRBV7-7
CASSLGLPGTEQFF